The present T cell receptor beta chain was sequenced within a study of blood T cell repertoires in COVID-19. For the study at large: Sites in the United States, Italy and Spain provided acute and convalescent COVID-19 samples. T cells, B-cell-depleted T cells, or PBMCs provided the cDNA or gDNA that served as material.

The CDR3 runs to 12 residues. Per germline, CDR1 SGHTA and CDR2 FQGNSA. The V end was cut by 7 bases, the J end by 6 bases, with 13 bases between. Sequenced by immunoSEQ multiplex PCR; TCRdb stores in-frame clones only, minus some. The table has around 130,000 clones, around 77% seen once. Source material: peripheral blood. This sequence originates from a human donor in a cohort sampled during active COVID-19. This rearrangement joins TRBV7-2 to TRBJ2-7; D gene unclear. The CDR3 here is CASNPGLGEQYF. In DNA form, the CDR3 reads TGTGCCAGCAACCCGGGTCTAGGCGAGCAGTACTTC.